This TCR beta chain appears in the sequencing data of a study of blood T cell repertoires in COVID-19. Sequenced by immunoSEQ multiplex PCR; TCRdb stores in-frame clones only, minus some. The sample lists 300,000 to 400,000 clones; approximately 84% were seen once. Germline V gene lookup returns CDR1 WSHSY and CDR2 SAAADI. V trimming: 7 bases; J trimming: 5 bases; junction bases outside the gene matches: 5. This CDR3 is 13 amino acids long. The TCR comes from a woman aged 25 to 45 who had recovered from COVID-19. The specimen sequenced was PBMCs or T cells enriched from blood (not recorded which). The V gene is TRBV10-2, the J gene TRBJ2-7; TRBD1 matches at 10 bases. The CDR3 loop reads CASTTGGLNEQYF. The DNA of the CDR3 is TGCGCCAGCACGACAGGGGGCTTAAACGAGCAGTACTTC.